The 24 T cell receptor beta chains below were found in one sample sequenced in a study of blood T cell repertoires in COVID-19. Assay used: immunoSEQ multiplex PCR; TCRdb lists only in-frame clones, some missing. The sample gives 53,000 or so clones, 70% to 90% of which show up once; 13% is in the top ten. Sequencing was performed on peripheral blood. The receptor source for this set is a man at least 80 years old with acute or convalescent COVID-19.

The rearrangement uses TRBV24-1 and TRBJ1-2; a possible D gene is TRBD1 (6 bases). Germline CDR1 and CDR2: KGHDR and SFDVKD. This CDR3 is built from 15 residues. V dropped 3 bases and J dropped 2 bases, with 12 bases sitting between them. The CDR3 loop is CATSDPRTGNYGYTF. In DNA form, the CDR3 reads TGTGCCACCAGTGATCCCAGAACAGGGAACTATGGCTACACCTTC.

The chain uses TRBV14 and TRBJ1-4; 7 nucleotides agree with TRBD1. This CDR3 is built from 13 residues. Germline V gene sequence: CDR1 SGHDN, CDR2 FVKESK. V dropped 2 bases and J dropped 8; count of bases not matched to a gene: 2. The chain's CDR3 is CASSQRTGEKLFF. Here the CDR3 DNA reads TGTGCCAGCAGCCAAAGGACAGGAGAAAAACTGTTTTTT.

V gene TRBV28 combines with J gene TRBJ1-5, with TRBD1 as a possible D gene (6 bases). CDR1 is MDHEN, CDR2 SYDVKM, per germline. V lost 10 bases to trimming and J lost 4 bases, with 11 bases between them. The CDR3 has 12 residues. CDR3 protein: CATQGTNQPQHF. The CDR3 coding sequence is TGTGCCACCCAGGGGACGAATCAGCCCCAGCATTTT.

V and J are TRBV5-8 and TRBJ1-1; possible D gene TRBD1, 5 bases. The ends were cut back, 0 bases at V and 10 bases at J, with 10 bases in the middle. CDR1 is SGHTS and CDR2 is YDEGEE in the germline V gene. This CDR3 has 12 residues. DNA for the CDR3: TGTGCCAGCAGCTTGGTGGCCAGGGTAGCTTTCTTT. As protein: CASSLVARVAFF.

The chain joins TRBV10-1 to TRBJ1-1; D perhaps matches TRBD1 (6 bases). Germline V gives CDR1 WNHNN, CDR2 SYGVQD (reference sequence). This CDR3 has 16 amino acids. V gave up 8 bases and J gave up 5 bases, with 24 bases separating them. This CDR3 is CASCLRPYRVGTEAFF. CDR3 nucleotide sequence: TGCGCCAGCTGCCTCAGGCCCTACAGGGTTGGGACTGAAGCTTTCTTT.

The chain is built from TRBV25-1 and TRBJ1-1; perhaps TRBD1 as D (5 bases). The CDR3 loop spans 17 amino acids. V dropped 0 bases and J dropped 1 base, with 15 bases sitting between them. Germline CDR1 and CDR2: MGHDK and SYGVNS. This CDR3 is CASSEYNYPGRNTEAFF. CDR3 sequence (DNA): TGTGCCAGCAGTGAATATAATTACCCAGGGCGGAACACTGAAGCTTTCTTT.

The CDR3 loop is CASSFEGVTEAFF. The CDR3 DNA reads as TGTGCCAGCAGTTTTGAGGGGGTCACTGAAGCTTTCTTT. J is TRBJ1-1 and V is TRBV12-3 or TRBV12-4, with D maybe TRBD1 (6 bases). The CDR3 is made up of 13 amino acids. V was shortened by 3 bases and J by 4 bases, with 9 bases between the two germline ends.

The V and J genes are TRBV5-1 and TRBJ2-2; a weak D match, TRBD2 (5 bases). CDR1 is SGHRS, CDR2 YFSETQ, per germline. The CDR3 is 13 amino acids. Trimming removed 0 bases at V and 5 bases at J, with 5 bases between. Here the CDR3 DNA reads TGCGCCAGCAGCTTGGGAGGGACCGGGGAGCTGTTTTTT. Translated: CASSLGGTGELFF.

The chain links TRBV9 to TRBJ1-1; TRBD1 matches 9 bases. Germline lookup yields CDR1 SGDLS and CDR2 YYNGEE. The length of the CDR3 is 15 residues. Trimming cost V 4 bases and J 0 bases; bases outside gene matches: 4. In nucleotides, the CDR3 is TGTGCCAGCAGCACAGGGACAGGGTTGAACACTGAAGCTTTCTTT. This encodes CASSTGTGLNTEAFF.

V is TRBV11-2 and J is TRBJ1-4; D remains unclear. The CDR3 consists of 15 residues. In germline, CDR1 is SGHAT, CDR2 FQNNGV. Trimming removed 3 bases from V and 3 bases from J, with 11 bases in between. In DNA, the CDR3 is TGTGCCAGCAGCTTTAGAGGTTTTGCTAATGAAAAACTGTTTTTT. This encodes CASSFRGFANEKLFF.

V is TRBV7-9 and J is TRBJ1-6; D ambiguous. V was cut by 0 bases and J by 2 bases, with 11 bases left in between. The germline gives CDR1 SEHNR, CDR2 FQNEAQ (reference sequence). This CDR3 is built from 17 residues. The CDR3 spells CASSLAGGFPYNSPLHF. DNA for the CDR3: TGTGCCAGCAGCTTAGCTGGAGGGTTCCCCTATAATTCACCCCTCCACTTT. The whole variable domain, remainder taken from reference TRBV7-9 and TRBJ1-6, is DTGVSQNPRHKITKRGQNVTFRCDPISEHNRLYWYRQTLGQGPEFLTYFQNEAQLEKSRLLSDRFSAERPKGSFSTLEIQRTEQGDSAMYLCASSLAGGFPYNSPLHFGNGTRLTVT.

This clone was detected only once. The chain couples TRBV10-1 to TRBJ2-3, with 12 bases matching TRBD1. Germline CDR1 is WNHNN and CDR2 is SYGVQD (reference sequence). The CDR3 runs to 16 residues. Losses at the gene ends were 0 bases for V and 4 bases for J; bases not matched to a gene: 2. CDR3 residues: CASSESGQGASDTQYF. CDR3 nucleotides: TGCGCCAGCAGTGAGTCGGGACAGGGGGCCTCAGATACGCAGTATTTT.

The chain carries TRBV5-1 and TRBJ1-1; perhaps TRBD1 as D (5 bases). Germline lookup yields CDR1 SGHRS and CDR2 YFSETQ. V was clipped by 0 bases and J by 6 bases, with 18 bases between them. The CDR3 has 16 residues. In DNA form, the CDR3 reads TGCGCCAGCAGCTTGGACCCGACCAGGGATACGGCTGAAGCTTTCTTT. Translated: CASSLDPTRDTAEAFF.

This CDR3 reads CASSEKGLAGYEQYF. For the CDR3, the DNA is TGTGCCAGCAGTGAAAAGGGACTAGCGGGCTACGAGCAGTACTTC. This chain connects TRBV2 to TRBJ2-7; 12 bases line up with TRBD2. The junction had 2 bases not matched to a gene; V was cut back by 2 bases and J by 3 bases. The germline V gene has CDR1 SNHLY and CDR2 FYNNEI. The CDR3 runs to 15 residues. The entire variable domain, with the rest obtained from reference TRBV2 and TRBJ2-7, is as follows: EPEVTQTPSHQVTQMGQEVILRCVPISNHLYFYWYRQILGQKVEFLVSFYNNEISEKSEIFDDQFSVERPDGSNFTLKIRSTKLEDSAMYFCASSEKGLAGYEQYFGPGTRLTVT.

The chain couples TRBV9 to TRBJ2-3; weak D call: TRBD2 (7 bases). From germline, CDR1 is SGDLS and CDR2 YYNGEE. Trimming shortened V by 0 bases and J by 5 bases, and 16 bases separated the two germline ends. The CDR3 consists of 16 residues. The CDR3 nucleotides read TGTGCCAGCAGCGTAGCGGGGGGCCCGGAGGGAGATACGCAGTATTTT. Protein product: CASSVAGGPEGDTQYF.

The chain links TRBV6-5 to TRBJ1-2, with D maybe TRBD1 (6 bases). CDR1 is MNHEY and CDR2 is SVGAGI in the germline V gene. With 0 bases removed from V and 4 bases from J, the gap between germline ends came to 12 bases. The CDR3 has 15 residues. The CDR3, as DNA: TGTGCCAGCAGTTACTCCCAGGGGCAAGGCTATGGCTACACCTTC. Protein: CASSYSQGQGYGYTF.

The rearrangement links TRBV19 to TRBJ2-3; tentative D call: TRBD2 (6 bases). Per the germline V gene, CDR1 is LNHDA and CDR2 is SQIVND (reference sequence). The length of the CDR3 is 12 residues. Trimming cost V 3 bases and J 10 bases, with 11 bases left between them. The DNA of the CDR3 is TGTGCCAGTAGTATCTCGGGGGTGTCGCAGTATTTT. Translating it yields CASSISGVSQYF.

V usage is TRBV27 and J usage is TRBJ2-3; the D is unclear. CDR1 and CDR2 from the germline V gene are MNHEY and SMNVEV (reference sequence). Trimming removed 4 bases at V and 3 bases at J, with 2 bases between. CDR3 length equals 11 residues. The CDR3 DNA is TGTGCCAGCAGTTCTACAGATACGCAGTATTTT. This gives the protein CASSSTDTQYF.

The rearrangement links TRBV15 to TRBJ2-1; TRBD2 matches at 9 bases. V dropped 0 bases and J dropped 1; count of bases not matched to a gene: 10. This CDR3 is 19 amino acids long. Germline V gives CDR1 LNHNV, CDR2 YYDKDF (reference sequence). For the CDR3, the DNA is TGTGCCACCAGCAGAGATAAGGCGGGGGGGCTTCGTTCCTACAATGAGCAGTTCTTC. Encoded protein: CATSRDKAGGLRSYNEQFF.

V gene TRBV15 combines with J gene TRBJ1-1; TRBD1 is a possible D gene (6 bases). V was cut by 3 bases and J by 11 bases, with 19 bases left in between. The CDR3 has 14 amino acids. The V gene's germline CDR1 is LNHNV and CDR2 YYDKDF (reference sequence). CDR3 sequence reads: CATSRATGPPRAFF. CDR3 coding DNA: TGTGCCACCAGCAGGGCTACAGGGCCCCCCAGGGCTTTCTTT.

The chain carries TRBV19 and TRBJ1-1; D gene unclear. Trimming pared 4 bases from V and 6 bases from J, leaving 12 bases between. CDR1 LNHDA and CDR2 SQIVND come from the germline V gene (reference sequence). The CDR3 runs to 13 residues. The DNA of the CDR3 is TGTGCCAGTAGTACCCGGGGTATCCCTGAAGCTTTCTTT. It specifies CASSTRGIPEAFF.

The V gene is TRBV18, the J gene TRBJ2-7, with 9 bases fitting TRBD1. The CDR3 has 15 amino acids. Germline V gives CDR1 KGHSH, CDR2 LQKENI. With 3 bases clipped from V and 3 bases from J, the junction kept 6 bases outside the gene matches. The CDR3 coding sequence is TGTGCCAGCTCACCTAGGACGACAGGGGGCTACGAGCAGTACTTC. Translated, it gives CASSPRTTGGYEQYF.

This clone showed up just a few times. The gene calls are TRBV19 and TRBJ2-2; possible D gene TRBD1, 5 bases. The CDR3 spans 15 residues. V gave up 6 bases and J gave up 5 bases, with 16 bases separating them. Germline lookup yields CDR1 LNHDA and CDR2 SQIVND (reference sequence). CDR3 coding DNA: TGTGCCAGTAGCGCTACCCAGGGTGGAACCGGGGAGCTGTTTTTT. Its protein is CASSATQGGTGELFF. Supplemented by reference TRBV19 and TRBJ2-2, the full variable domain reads DGGITQSPKYLFRKEGQNVTLSCEQNLNHDAMYWYRQDPGQGLRLIYYSQIVNDFQKGDIAEGYSVSREKKESFPLTVTSAQKNPTAFYLCASSATQGGTGELFFGEGSRLTVL.

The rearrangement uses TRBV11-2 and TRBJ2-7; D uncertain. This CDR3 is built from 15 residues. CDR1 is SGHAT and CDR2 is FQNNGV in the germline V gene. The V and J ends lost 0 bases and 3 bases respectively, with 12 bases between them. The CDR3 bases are TGTGCCAGCAGCTTAGATCGCTTCCAGAACTACGAGCAGTACTTC. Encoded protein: CASSLDRFQNYEQYF.